This T cell receptor beta chain was found in a study of cytomegalovirus exposure and HLA in healthy donors. Study summary: One earlier analysis, a look at 180 million or so T cells, found some 100 million unique TCR beta sequences. From HLA-typed donors, an early data release held about 85 million unique TCRs.

The CDR3 runs to 14 residues. CDR1 and CDR2 from the germline V gene are MNHEY and SVGAGI. The V and J ends lost 6 bases and 6 bases respectively, with 17 bases between them. About this clone itself: Its cognate antigen is unknown.

Vbeta (60) and Jbeta (13) primers were used in the PCR. Profiled with immunoSEQ multiplex PCR; TCRdb holds only in-frame clones, not every one. The sample lists 100,000 to 150,000 clones, 82% occurring once. Points from the study as a whole: Clonal expansion was found to be greater in HLA-associated TCR beta chains than in equally common others in a later analysis. The dataset shows that most TCR sequences were rare, while some public TCRs occurred in many donors.

This chain uses TRBV6-5 with TRBJ1-1; D perhaps matches TRBD1 (5 bases). Sequencing was carried out using PBMCs. The clonotype originates from a boy between 10 and 17 years old in good health and CMV-seronegative. DNA for the CDR3: TGTGCCAGCAGGACAGACTCTGAGATTGCTGAAGCTTTCTTT. It is translated as CASRTDSEIAEAFF.